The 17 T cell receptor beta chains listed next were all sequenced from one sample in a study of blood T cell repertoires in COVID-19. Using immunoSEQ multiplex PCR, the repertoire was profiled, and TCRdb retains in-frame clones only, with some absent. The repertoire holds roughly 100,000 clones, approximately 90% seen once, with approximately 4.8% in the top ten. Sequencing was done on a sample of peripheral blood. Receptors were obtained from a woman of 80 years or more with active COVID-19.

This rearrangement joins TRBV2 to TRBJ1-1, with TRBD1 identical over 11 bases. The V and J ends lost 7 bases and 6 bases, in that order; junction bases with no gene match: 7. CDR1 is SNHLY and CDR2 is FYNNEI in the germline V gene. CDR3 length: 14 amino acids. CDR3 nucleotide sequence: TGTGCCAGCAAAGGACAGGGGGCTGTGTCTGAAGCTTTCTTT. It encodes CASKGQGAVSEAFF.

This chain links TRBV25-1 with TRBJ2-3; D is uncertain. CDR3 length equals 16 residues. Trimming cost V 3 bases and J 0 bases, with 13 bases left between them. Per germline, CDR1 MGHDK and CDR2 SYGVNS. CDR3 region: CASSDSLNPSTDTQYF. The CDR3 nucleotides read TGTGCCAGCAGTGATTCACTTAACCCTAGCACAGATACGCAGTATTTT.

The CDR3 sequence is CASSLRTGWGNQPQHF. The DNA of the CDR3 is TGTGCCAGCAGTTTACGTACAGGGTGGGGCAATCAGCCCCAGCATTTT. The chain joins TRBV28 to TRBJ1-5; D is perhaps TRBD1 (6 bases). Trimming took 2 bases from V and 2 from J, leaving 13 bases between them. CDR3 size: 16 residues. The germline CDR1 and CDR2 sequences are MDHEN and SYDVKM.

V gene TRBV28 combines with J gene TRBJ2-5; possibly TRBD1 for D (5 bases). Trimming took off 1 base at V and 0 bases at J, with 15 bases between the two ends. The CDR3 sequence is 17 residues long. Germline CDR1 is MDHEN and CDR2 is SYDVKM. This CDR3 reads CASSLYKWAGNQETQYF. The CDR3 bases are TGTGCCAGCAGTTTATACAAATGGGCAGGGAACCAAGAGACCCAGTACTTC.

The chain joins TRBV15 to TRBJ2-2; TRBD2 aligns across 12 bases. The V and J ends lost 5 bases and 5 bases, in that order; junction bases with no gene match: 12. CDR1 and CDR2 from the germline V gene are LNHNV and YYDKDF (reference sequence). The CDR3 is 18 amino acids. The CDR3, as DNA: TGTGCCACCAGCGTTCCTAGCGGGAGGGCGTTGGGAACCGGGGAGCTGTTTTTT. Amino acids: CATSVPSGRALGTGELFF.

Written as DNA, the CDR3 is TGTGCCAGCAGCTGGGACTTCTCTCGGTACAATGAGCAGTTCTTC. Its translation is CASSWDFSRYNEQFF. The chain couples TRBV6-2 or TRBV6-3 to TRBJ2-1; D possibly corresponds to TRBD2 (6 bases). Germline CDR1 is MNHEY and CDR2 is SVGEGT. The CDR3 has 15 amino acids. With 6 bases removed from V and 4 bases from J, the gap between germline ends came to 16 bases.

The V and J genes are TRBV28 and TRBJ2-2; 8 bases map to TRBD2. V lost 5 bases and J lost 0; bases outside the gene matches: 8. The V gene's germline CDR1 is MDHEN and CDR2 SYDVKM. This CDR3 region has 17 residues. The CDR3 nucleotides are TGTGCCAGCAGTCCATTCCAACTAGCGGCGAACACCGGGGAGCTGTTTTTT. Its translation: CASSPFQLAANTGELFF.

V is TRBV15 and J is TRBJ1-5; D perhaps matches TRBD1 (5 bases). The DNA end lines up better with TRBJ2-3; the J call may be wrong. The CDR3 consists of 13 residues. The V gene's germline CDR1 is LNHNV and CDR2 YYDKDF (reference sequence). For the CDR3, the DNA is TGTGCCACCAGCGTACAGGACAATCAGCCCCAGTATTTT. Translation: CATSVQDNQPQYF.

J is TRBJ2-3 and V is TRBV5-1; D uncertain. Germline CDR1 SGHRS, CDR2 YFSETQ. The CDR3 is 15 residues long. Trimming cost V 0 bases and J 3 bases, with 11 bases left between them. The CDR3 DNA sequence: TGCGCCAGCAGCTTGGAACCGCAGATAACAGATACGCAGTATTTT. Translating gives CASSLEPQITDTQYF. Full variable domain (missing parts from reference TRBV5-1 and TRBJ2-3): KAGVTQTPRYLIKTRGQQVTLSCSPISGHRSVSWYQQTPGQGLQFLFEYFSETQRNKGNFPGRFSGRQFSNSRSEMNVSTLELGDSALYLCASSLEPQITDTQYFGPGTRLTVL.

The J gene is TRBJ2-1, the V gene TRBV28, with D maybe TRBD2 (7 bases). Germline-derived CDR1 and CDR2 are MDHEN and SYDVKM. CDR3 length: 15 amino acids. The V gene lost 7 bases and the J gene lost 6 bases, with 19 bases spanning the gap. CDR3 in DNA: TGTGCCAGCACCTTGGAGGGGGGGCGGGTCAATGAGCAGTTCTTC. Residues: CASTLEGGRVNEQFF.

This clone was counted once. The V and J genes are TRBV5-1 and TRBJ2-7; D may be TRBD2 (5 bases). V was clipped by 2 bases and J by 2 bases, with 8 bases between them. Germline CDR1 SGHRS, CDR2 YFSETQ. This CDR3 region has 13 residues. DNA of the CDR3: TGCGCCAGCAGCTTCCAGGAGGCCTACGAGCAGTACTTC. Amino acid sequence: CASSFQEAYEQYF.

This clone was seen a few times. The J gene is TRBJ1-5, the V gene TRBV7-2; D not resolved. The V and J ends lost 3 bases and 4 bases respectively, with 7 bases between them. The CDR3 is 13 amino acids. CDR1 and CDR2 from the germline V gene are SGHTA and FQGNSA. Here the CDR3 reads CASSFVENQPQHF. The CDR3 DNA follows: TGTGCCAGCAGCTTTGTGGAGAATCAGCCCCAGCATTTT.

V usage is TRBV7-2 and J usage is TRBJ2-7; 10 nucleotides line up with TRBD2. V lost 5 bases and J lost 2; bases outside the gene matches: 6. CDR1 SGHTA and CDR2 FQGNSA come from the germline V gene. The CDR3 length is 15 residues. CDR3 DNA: TGTGCCAGCAGCCGTCGGACTAGCGGAACCTACGAGCAGTACTTC. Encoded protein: CASSRRTSGTYEQYF.

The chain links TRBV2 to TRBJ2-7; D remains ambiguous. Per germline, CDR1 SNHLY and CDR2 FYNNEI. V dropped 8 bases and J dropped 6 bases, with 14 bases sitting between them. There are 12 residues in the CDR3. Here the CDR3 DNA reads TGTGCCAGCGGCCTGTCGTTTATCGAGCAGTACTTC. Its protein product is CASGLSFIEQYF.

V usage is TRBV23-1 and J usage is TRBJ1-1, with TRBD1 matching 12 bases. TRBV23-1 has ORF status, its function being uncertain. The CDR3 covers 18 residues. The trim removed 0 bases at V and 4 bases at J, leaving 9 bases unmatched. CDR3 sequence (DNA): TGCGCCAGCAGTCAATCGGGGACAGGGGGCACTTTAGGCACTGAAGCTTTCTTT. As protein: CASSQSGTGGTLGTEAFF.

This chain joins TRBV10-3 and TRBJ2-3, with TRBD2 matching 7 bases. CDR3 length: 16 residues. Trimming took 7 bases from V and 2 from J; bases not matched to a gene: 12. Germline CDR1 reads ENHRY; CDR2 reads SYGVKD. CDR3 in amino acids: CAINMDSGQSTDTQYF. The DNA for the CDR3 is TGTGCCATCAATATGGATAGCGGGCAATCCACAGATACGCAGTATTTT.

This CDR3 is CASSIVSSGRTGELFF. As DNA, the CDR3 is TGTGCCAGTAGTATAGTGTCTAGCGGGCGCACCGGGGAGCTGTTTTTT. The J gene is TRBJ2-2, the V gene TRBV19, with 8 bases aligning to TRBD2. The V segment lost 1 base and the J segment 4 bases; nucleotides outside the gene matches: 5. Germline V lookup: CDR1 LNHDA, CDR2 SQIVND (reference sequence). This CDR3 has 16 residues.